The sequence of this T cell receptor beta chain was determined in a study of CD8+ T cells in alopecia areata. Study observations and caveats: Affected scalp, especially in alopecia totalis/universalis, had a higher clonality than normal scalp did. Among patients, TCR sharing was less clear than in mice, a difference possibly due in part to HLA diversity in the patient population.

Details on this clone: What it recognizes is unknown.

Per the germline V gene, CDR1 is MNHEY and CDR2 is SMNVEV (reference sequence). The ends lost 3 bases at V and 0 bases at J; junction bases unmatched: 12. The CDR3 is 18 residues long. The treatment was: oral pan-JAK inhibitor, 5-10 mg twice daily. Extracted from the samples, RNA was reverse transcribed into cDNA to serve as the sequencing template. This table comes from immunoSEQ multiplex PCR, and its TCRdb copy is limited to in-frame clones, with some not included. This table has 210,000 or so clones, approximately 67% appearing once. The clonotype originates from a human donor with alopecia areata. The chain joins TRBV27 to TRBJ2-7; 9 nucleotides line up with TRBD1. The source material was CD4+ T cells sorted from blood, sampled at week 44, from a patient treated with tofacitinib. In DNA, the CDR3 is TGTGCCAGCAGTTTCAGTTCGCCGGGACAGGGATTCTCCTACGAGCAGTACTTC. Amino acids: CASSFSSPGQGFSYEQYF.